Presented here are 24 T cell receptor beta chains from one specimen sequenced in a study of cytomegalovirus exposure and HLA in healthy donors (dated by TCRdb to about 2017). The protocol used for the library was the immunoSEQ multiplex PCR assay. The multiplex PCR relied on a mix of 60 forward primers for TCR Vbeta segments and 13 reverse primers for TCR Jbeta segments. Drawn from immuneACCESS, this table holds only the in-frame rearrangements with V and J called that TCRdb kept. Clones are partly lost; checked studies trace under half to an unresolved V gene and leave the rest unexplained. This sample gives around 100,000 clones in total; 80% to 90% of them show up just once. Roughly 1.2% of the sample belongs to the ten largest clones. Sequenced material: PBMCs. Every receptor here comes from a woman aged 18-29 years in good health and CMV-seronegative.

This clone was picked up one time. The chain has TRBV20-1 and TRBJ2-3; no reliable D call. The CDR3 has 11 amino acids. Germline V gene data show CDR1 as DFQATT and CDR2 as SNEGSKA (reference sequence). V lost 5 bases and J 4 bases, leaving 7 bases between the germline ends. The CDR3 loop reads CSAPRSDTQYF. The CDR3 nucleotides read TGCAGTGCTCCACGGTCAGATACGCAGTATTTT.

The chain links TRBV27 to TRBJ2-5; TRBD2 aligns across 7 bases. With V trimmed by 6 bases and J by 2 bases, 6 bases remained unmatched. CDR1 is MNHEY, CDR2 SMNVEV, per germline (reference sequence). The CDR3 runs to 14 residues. CDR3: CASRGFGGQETQYF. CDR3 in DNA: TGTGCCAGCAGGGGGTTCGGGGGGCAAGAGACCCAGTACTTC.

The chain is built from TRBV6-5 and TRBJ2-7, with 8 bases fitting TRBD1. CDR1 and CDR2 from the germline V gene are MNHEY and SVGAGI. The CDR3 has 14 residues. Losses at the gene ends were 5 bases for V and 3 bases for J; bases not matched to a gene: 6. The CDR3 DNA reads as TGTGCCAGCAGTCCCGGACAGGGTAACTACGAGCAGTACTTC. Protein product: CASSPGQGNYEQYF.

The genes are TRBV11-3 and TRBJ2-5; 9 bases map to TRBD1. This CDR3 has 14 amino acids. Germline lookup yields CDR1 SGHNT and CDR2 YENEEA. Trimming took 5 bases from V and 2 from J; bases not matched to a gene: 3. The chain's CDR3 is CASSTDRGQETQYF. The DNA of the CDR3 is TGTGCCAGCAGCACGGACAGGGGTCAAGAGACCCAGTACTTC.

In DNA, the CDR3 is TGTGCCAGCAGTTTGGCACCCGGGACAGGGGGTGAAAAACTGTTTTTT. This sequence encodes CASSLAPGTGGEKLFF. The V and J genes are TRBV28 and TRBJ1-4, with 11 bases aligning to TRBD1. Germline CDR1 and CDR2: MDHEN and SYDVKM. V was clipped by 3 bases and J by 7 bases; unmatched bases: 7. The CDR3 consists of 16 residues.

The chain is built from TRBV7-2 and TRBJ2-2, with 9 positions matching TRBD1. V dropped 2 bases and J dropped 7; count of bases not matched to a gene: 8. This CDR3 spans 16 amino acids. The germline V gene encodes CDR1 SGHTA and CDR2 FQGNSA. Written as DNA, the CDR3 is TGTGCCAGCAGCTTACTCCCGGGACAGGGCTTCGGGGAGCTGTTTTTT. Encoded protein: CASSLLPGQGFGELFF.

The V call is TRBV30, the J call TRBJ1-1; 7 nucleotides agree with TRBD1. The germline gives CDR1 GTSNPN, CDR2 SVGIG (reference sequence). CDR3 length: 17 residues. Germline trimming cut 2 bases from V and 4 bases from J; bases unmatched to any gene: 16. The CDR3 DNA follows: TGTGCCTGGAGTCCTACTGGGAGGAGGGGGCTTGGCACTGAAGCTTTCTTT. It yields the protein CAWSPTGRRGLGTEAFF.

The chain has TRBV11-2 and TRBJ2-1; D call uncertain. V lost 10 bases, J lost 0 bases, and 13 bases lay in between. Germline V gives CDR1 SGHAT, CDR2 FQNNGV. This CDR3 is built from 14 residues. The CDR3 reads CATSAVSSYNEQFF. CDR3 DNA sequence: TGTGCCACCTCGGCGGTGAGCTCCTACAATGAGCAGTTCTTC.

The chain carries TRBV28 and TRBJ2-3, with D tentatively TRBD1 (6 bases). Per germline, CDR1 MDHEN and CDR2 SYDVKM. Trimming left V 6 bases short and J 0 bases short, with 16 bases between. CDR3 length: 16 amino acids. CDR3 nucleotides: TGTGCCAGCAGCACTAATGGACAGATTAGCACAGATACGCAGTATTTT. It yields the protein CASSTNGQISTDTQYF.

V usage is TRBV7-8 and J usage is TRBJ2-7; 8 nucleotides line up with TRBD2. The CDR3 extends over 16 amino acids. The germline CDR1 and CDR2 sequences are SGHVS and FQNEAQ. V shed 4 bases, J shed 6 bases, and the junction held 14 bases outside the gene matches. The CDR3 coding sequence is TGTGCCAGCAGCTCCGCATATTCGGGAGGGCCGGGCGAGCAGTACTTC. Translation gives CASSSAYSGGPGEQYF.

The V call is TRBV30, the J call TRBJ2-7; perhaps TRBD2 as D (6 bases). V dropped 0 bases and J dropped 3 bases, with 9 bases sitting between them. The germline gives CDR1 GTSNPN, CDR2 SVGIG (reference sequence). This CDR3 is built from 13 residues. CDR3 in DNA: TGTGCCTGGAGTGTACAAGCGGGCTACGAGCAGTACTTC. Protein: CAWSVQAGYEQYF.

The rearrangement joins TRBV4-3 to TRBJ2-1; 11 bases line up with TRBD2. V trimming: 0 bases; J trimming: 10 bases; junction bases outside the gene matches: 11. Germline CDR1 reads LGHNA; CDR2 reads YSLEER. The CDR3 extends over 17 amino acids. This chain's CDR3 is CASSQDVGLAGGVEQFF. In DNA form, the CDR3 reads TGCGCCAGCAGCCAAGATGTAGGATTAGCGGGGGGGGTAGAGCAGTTCTTC.

This clone was recorded once. The V call is TRBV11-2, the J call TRBJ2-5, with D tentatively TRBD1 (6 bases). Trimming took 3 bases from V and 2 from J, leaving 13 bases between them. The germline V gene encodes CDR1 SGHAT and CDR2 FQNNGV. This CDR3 has 15 residues. The CDR3 loop is CASSFNRVYQETQYF. The CDR3 DNA follows: TGTGCCAGCAGCTTTAACAGGGTCTATCAAGAGACCCAGTACTTC.

V usage is TRBV28 and J usage is TRBJ2-7, with 7 bases aligning to TRBD2. V lost 5 bases and J lost 0; bases outside the gene matches: 1. This CDR3 region has 13 residues. Germline V gene lookup returns CDR1 MDHEN and CDR2 SYDVKM. Here the CDR3 reads CASSSGNSYEQYF. The CDR3 bases are TGTGCCAGCAGTAGCGGGAACTCCTACGAGCAGTACTTC.

The chain employs TRBV27 and TRBJ2-5; D uncertain. Deletions cut 9 bases from V and 2 bases from J, with 10 bases between. Germline V lookup: CDR1 MNHEY, CDR2 SMNVEV (reference sequence). CDR3 length equals 12 residues. The CDR3 coding sequence is TGTGCCAGGCGGCTACTTCAAGAGACCCAGTACTTC. Translated: CARRLLQETQYF.

Remarks on this clone: At one boundary the junction diverges from the germline segment, which might be a read error. This chain joins TRBV19 and TRBJ1-5, with TRBD1 matching over 7 bases. Germline CDR1 and CDR2: LNHDA and SQIVND (reference sequence). This CDR3 region has 15 residues. For the CDR3, the DNA is TGTGCCAGTAGTCTAGACAGGGCCTCGCGTAGGGCCCAGCATTTT. It codes for CASSLDRASRRAQHF.

In its sample, this clone was seen once. This chain links TRBV5-1 with TRBJ2-3, with 7 bases aligning to TRBD2. V dropped 4 bases and J dropped 2; count of bases not matched to a gene: 7. The CDR3 is 15 residues long. Looked up from germline, CDR1 is SGHRS and CDR2 is YFSETQ. The CDR3 protein is CASSVSGDPTDTQYF. The CDR3 DNA reads TGCGCCAGCAGCGTAAGCGGGGACCCCACAGATACGCAGTATTTT.

This clone was found a few times. The chain joins TRBV5-4 to TRBJ2-1; a possible D gene is TRBD1 (5 bases). V was pared by 4 bases and J by 6 bases, with 8 bases between. CDR1 is SGHNT and CDR2 is YYREEE in the germline V gene (reference sequence). The CDR3 is 12 amino acids. CDR3 in amino acids: CASSLRVNEQFF. CDR3 nucleotides: TGTGCCAGCAGCCTCAGGGTCAATGAGCAGTTCTTC.

The chain links TRBV4-1 to TRBJ2-5; TRBD2 might be the D (6 bases). The J call may be faulty, since TRBJ2-7 better matches the DNA end. Germline CDR1 reads MGHRA; CDR2 reads YSYEKL. The CDR3 contains 15 residues. CDR3 in DNA: TGCGCCAGCAGCCTTCGCACGGGAGAGGGCTACGAGCAGTACTTC. It is translated as CASSLRTGEGYEQYF.

This rearrangement joins TRBV29-1 to TRBJ2-1, with TRBD2 identical over 10 bases. The V gene end was trimmed by 2 bases and the J gene end by 0 bases; junction bases not matched to a gene: 16. CDR1 and CDR2 (germline): SQVTM, ANQGSEA. This CDR3 region has 20 residues. The CDR3 region has the DNA TGCAGCGTTGAACTTGTTCAGGGGCTAGCGGGAGCGTCCTCCTACAATGAGCAGTTCTTC. This gives the protein CSVELVQGLAGASSYNEQFF.

The chain joins TRBV16 to TRBJ1-6; weak D call: TRBD1 (5 bases). CDR3 length: 14 amino acids. From germline, CDR1 is KGHSY and CDR2 FQNENV. Trimming took 7 bases from V and 10 from J, leaving 17 bases between them. CDR3 coding DNA: TGTGCCAGCAAAAGCGGGGCGGCCGGGTCACCCCTCCACTTT. Protein product: CASKSGAAGSPLHF.

The chain links TRBV10-3 to TRBJ2-1; TRBD2 matches 8 bases. Germline V lookup: CDR1 ENHRY, CDR2 SYGVKD. V shed 0 bases, J shed 4 bases, and the junction held 8 bases outside the gene matches. CDR3 length equals 17 residues. CDR3 nucleotide sequence: TGTGCCATCAGTGAGTCTGGGATAGCGGGGCGATACAATGAGCAGTTCTTC. This codes for CAISESGIAGRYNEQFF.

The rearrangement uses TRBV9 and TRBJ2-1, with 8 bases aligning to TRBD2. CDR3 length: 15 residues. The V segment lost 0 bases and the J segment 5 bases; nucleotides outside the gene matches: 4. Germline CDR1 SGDLS, CDR2 YYNGEE. This CDR3 is CASSVEPGGNNEQFF. The CDR3 DNA sequence: TGTGCCAGCAGCGTAGAGCCGGGAGGGAACAATGAGCAGTTCTTC.

The gene calls are TRBV2 and TRBJ2-3; D is perhaps TRBD1 (6 bases). Trimming took off 10 bases at V and 2 bases at J, with 19 bases between the two ends. CDR1 is SNHLY, CDR2 FYNNEI, per germline. The CDR3 contains 15 residues. DNA of the CDR3: TGTGCCACCGCGCGCCGACAGGTTTTCACAGATACGCAGTATTTT. This encodes CATARRQVFTDTQYF.